The text below deals with one T cell receptor beta chain. This sample is part of a study of blood T cell repertoires in COVID-19. The wider study: There were acute and convalescent COVID-19 samples, and they came from the United States, Italy and Spain.

Authors' methods: Reference gene primers were amplified, and this amplification served to estimate nucleated cell counts. The table came from immunoSEQ multiplex PCR; TCRdb's copy has only in-frame clones and leaves some out. V, J and clone size derive from that table, while D and trimming were established from the DNA sequence. The profile shows tens of thousands of clones, roughly 80% of them singletons. Germline V lookup: CDR1 LGHNA, CDR2 YNFKEQ. Trimming pared 0 bases from V and 1 base from J, leaving 13 bases between. The CDR3 has 17 residues. This chain connects TRBV4-2 to TRBJ2-1; D is possibly TRBD2 (6 bases). The sequence derives from a man between 65 and 85 years old who had recovered from COVID-19. The sequenced material came from peripheral blood. The CDR3 spells CASSQDHASVSYNEQFF. In DNA, the CDR3 is TGTGCCAGCAGCCAAGATCACGCTAGCGTTTCCTACAATGAGCAGTTCTTC.